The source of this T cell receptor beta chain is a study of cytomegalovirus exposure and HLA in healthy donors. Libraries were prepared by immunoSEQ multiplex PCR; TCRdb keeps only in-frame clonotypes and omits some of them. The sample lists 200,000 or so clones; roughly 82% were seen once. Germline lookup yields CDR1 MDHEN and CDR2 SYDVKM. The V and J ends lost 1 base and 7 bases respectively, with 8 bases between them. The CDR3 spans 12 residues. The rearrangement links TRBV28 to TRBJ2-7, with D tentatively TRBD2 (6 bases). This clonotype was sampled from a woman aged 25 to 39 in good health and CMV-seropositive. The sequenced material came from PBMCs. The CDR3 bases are TGTGCCAGCAGTTTATTCGCGGGGGAGCAGTACTTC. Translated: CASSLFAGEQYF.